The 18 T cell receptor beta chains given below trace back to one sample, sequenced in a study of OX40 agonist ivuxolimab in advanced cancers. Sequenced by immunoSEQ multiplex PCR; TCRdb stores in-frame clones only, minus some. The sample has 99,000 or so clones; roughly 80% are singletons. The specimen was CD4+ or CD8+ T cells sorted from blood, collected in a trial of the OX40 agonist ivuxolimab. Receptors originate from an adult with an advanced solid tumor such as melanoma, head and neck, liver or kidney cancer.

CDR3 sequence (DNA): TGCAGCGCCTGGGACAGCTATGGCTACACCTTC. Translating it yields CSAWDSYGYTF. The chain couples TRBV29-1 to TRBJ1-2, with TRBD1 matching 7 bases. Per the germline V gene, CDR1 is SQVTM and CDR2 is ANQGSEA. This CDR3 has 11 amino acids. The V segment lost 7 bases and the J segment 4 bases; nucleotides outside the gene matches: 3.

The rearrangement joins TRBV18 to TRBJ2-1, with 10 bases fitting TRBD1. CDR1 is KGHSH, CDR2 LQKENI, per germline. The CDR3 is made up of 16 amino acids. With V trimmed by 3 bases and J by 1 base, 3 bases remained unmatched. In nucleotides, the CDR3 is TGTGCCAGCTCACCGCCGGGACAGGGGTCCTACAATGAGCAGTTCTTC. It codes for CASSPPGQGSYNEQFF.

The V gene is TRBV6-5, the J gene TRBJ2-2; maybe TRBD2 (7 bases). Germline V gives CDR1 MNHEY, CDR2 SVGAGI. The CDR3 spans 15 residues. Trimming took off 2 bases at V and 4 bases at J, with 11 bases between the two ends. As DNA, the CDR3 is TGTGCCAGCAGTTACGGGGGGGCAGGCACCGGGGAGCTGTTTTTT. Its protein is CASSYGGAGTGELFF.

The DNA of the CDR3 is TGCGCCAGCACACGGGACTTGTACTCCTACGAGCAGTACTTC. This gives the protein CASTRDLYSYEQYF. V and J are TRBV10-2 and TRBJ2-7; tentative D call: TRBD2 (6 bases). The CDR3 is made up of 14 amino acids. The germline V and J ends were trimmed by 7 bases and 0 bases, with 13 bases remaining between them. Per the germline V gene, CDR1 is WSHSY and CDR2 is SAAADI.

Only a few counts were recorded for this clone. V and J are TRBV4-2 and TRBJ2-1; 9 bases align to TRBD2. Germline V gives CDR1 LGHNA, CDR2 YNFKEQ. The CDR3 covers 16 residues. J was trimmed by 5 bases and V by 0 bases; bases with no gene match: 5. This chain's CDR3 is CASSQEGGRVNNEQFF. The CDR3 DNA follows: TGTGCCAGCAGCCAAGAAGGCGGGAGGGTAAACAATGAGCAGTTCTTC.

This sequence joins TRBV11-2 and TRBJ2-2; the D is unclear. Trimming shortened V by 0 bases and J by 7 bases, and 9 bases separated the two germline ends. Germline values: CDR1 SGHAT, CDR2 FQNNGV. This CDR3 has 14 residues. The CDR3 DNA sequence: TGTGCCAGCAGCTTAGAGGGTCTGGGCGGGGAGCTGTTTTTT. This encodes CASSLEGLGGELFF.

The chain couples TRBV29-1 to TRBJ2-1, with TRBD2 as a possible D gene (6 bases). Germline V CDR1 and CDR2: SQVTM, ANQGSEA. This CDR3 comprises 14 residues. Trimming removed 2 bases at V and 2 bases at J, with 10 bases between. CDR3 region: CSVELGSAYNEQFF. For the CDR3, the DNA is TGCAGCGTTGAACTCGGGAGCGCCTACAATGAGCAGTTCTTC.

The chain carries TRBV5-4 and TRBJ2-1, with 11 bases aligning to TRBD2. The CDR3 length is 17 residues. Germline CDR1 reads SGHNT; CDR2 reads YYREEE (reference sequence). J lost 0 bases, V lost 2 bases, and 4 bases had no gene match. The CDR3 protein is CASSFSTSGGSYNEQFF. In DNA, the CDR3 is TGTGCCAGCAGCTTTTCAACTAGCGGGGGCTCCTACAATGAGCAGTTCTTC.

In this sample, this clone turned up once. DNA for the CDR3: TGCGCCAGCAGCTTTTCAGGGGACACTGAAGCTTTCTTT. Its protein is CASSFSGDTEAFF. The chain links TRBV5-1 to TRBJ1-1; maybe TRBD1 (6 bases). This CDR3 contains 13 residues. Trimming stripped 2 bases from V and 3 bases from J, with 8 bases between. Germline V lookup: CDR1 SGHRS, CDR2 YFSETQ.

This clone was recorded only once. This chain uses TRBV10-2 with TRBJ2-2, with 8 bases matching TRBD1. The trim removed 7 bases at V and 2 bases at J, leaving 12 bases unmatched. This CDR3 comprises 17 residues. CDR1 and CDR2 (germline): WSHSY, SAAADI. CDR3: CASTLDRDRINTGELFF. The CDR3 DNA sequence: TGCGCCAGCACCCTCGACCGGGACAGGATAAACACCGGGGAGCTGTTTTTT.

CDR3 in amino acids: CASSIRGDGYTF. The CDR3 region has the DNA TGTGCCAGTAGTATACGGGGGGATGGCTACACCTTC. V usage is TRBV19 and J usage is TRBJ1-2, with D possibly TRBD1 on 5 matching bases. The V end lost 2 bases, the J end lost 6 bases, and 7 bases lay between the germline ends. Germline CDR1 is LNHDA and CDR2 is SQIVND (reference sequence). This CDR3 contains 12 residues.

This chain uses TRBV27 with TRBJ2-7; 10 nucleotides match TRBD1. V trimming: 6 bases; J trimming: 5 bases; junction bases outside the gene matches: 10. CDR1 MNHEY and CDR2 SMNVEV come from the germline V gene (reference sequence). This CDR3 spans 15 amino acids. The CDR3: CASRPTRQGANEQYF. As DNA, the CDR3 is TGTGCCAGCAGACCTACCCGACAGGGGGCGAACGAGCAGTACTTC.

This clone came up once. DNA of the CDR3: TGTGCCACCGGGACTAGCGGGAGGGCCCATGAGCAGTTCTTC. Translating gives CATGTSGRAHEQFF. The chain recombines TRBV19 with TRBJ2-1; 16 nucleotides line up with TRBD2. V gave up 10 bases and J gave up 8 bases; unmatched junction bases: 5. From germline, CDR1 is LNHDA and CDR2 SQIVND (reference sequence). The CDR3 is made up of 14 amino acids.

The chain has TRBV10-3 and TRBJ2-4, with D perhaps TRBD2 (5 bases). Per germline, CDR1 ENHRY and CDR2 SYGVKD. This CDR3 has 14 amino acids. V lost 2 bases to trimming and J lost 7 bases, with 12 bases between them. CDR3 in amino acids: CAISEVASPNIQYF. The CDR3 DNA sequence: TGTGCCATCAGTGAGGTAGCTAGCCCCAACATTCAGTACTTC.

V is TRBV6-1 and J is TRBJ2-4; D is possibly TRBD2 (6 bases). This CDR3 is built from 14 residues. Trimming stripped 8 bases from V and 1 base from J, with 12 bases between. Germline lookup yields CDR1 MNHNS and CDR2 SASEGT. The CDR3 spells CASGDFGAKNIQYF. DNA of the CDR3: TGTGCCAGCGGGGACTTTGGGGCCAAAAACATTCAGTACTTC.

The CDR3 DNA is TGTGCCAGCAGTTACACCCAGACTAGCGGGGGGCATGAGCAGTTCTTC. It translates to CASSYTQTSGGHEQFF. The chain employs TRBV6-6 and TRBJ2-1; 13 nucleotides line up with TRBD2. V lost 2 bases to trimming and J lost 8 bases; unmatched junction nucleotides: 6. Germline values: CDR1 MNHNY, CDR2 SVGAGI (reference sequence). The CDR3 totals 16 residues.

V is TRBV7-3 and J is TRBJ2-1, with 9 bases fitting TRBD2. The V gene end was trimmed by 5 bases and the J gene end by 3 bases; junction bases not matched to a gene: 11. From germline, CDR1 is SGHTA and CDR2 FQGTGA. The CDR3 extends over 17 amino acids. The CDR3 coding sequence is TGTGCCAGCAGCCCCCTTGGGGTAGCGGGGGACTACAATGAGCAGTTCTTC. It yields the protein CASSPLGVAGDYNEQFF. The entire variable domain, with the rest obtained from reference TRBV7-3 and TRBJ2-1, is as follows: GAGVSQTPSNKVTEKGKYVELRCDPISGHTALYWYRQSLGQGPEFLIYFQGTGAADDSGLPNDRFFAVRPEGSVSTLKIQRTERGDSAVYLCASSPLGVAGDYNEQFFGPGTRLTVL.

The chain has TRBV5-4 and TRBJ2-1; 10 nucleotides align to TRBD2. Trimming removed 2 bases from V and 4 bases from J; junction bases left unmatched: 3. Germline assignment: CDR1 SGHNT and CDR2 YYREEE (reference sequence). This CDR3 region has 15 residues. The CDR3 here is CASSFSSGGYNEQFF. The CDR3 DNA reads as TGTGCCAGCAGCTTCTCTAGCGGGGGTTACAATGAGCAGTTCTTC.